This T cell receptor (beta chain) appears in the sequencing data of a study of CD8+ T cells in alopecia areata. Overall study context: Oral tofacitinib, 5 to 10 mg twice daily, was given in an open-label trial.

Reverse transcription of extracted RNA yielded cDNA, which provided the sequencing template. The method was immunoSEQ multiplex PCR; TCRdb's version includes in-frame clones alone and lacks a portion of them. The table includes 150,000 to 250,000 clones, more than 55% detected once. The treatment was: oral pan-JAK inhibitor, 5-10 mg twice daily. Investigators sorted PBMCs to obtain both CD4+ and CD8+ T cells. V shed 2 bases and J 2 bases; nucleotides not matched to a gene: 7. The germline CDR1 and CDR2 sequences are SGHRS and YFSETQ. The CDR3 is 16 amino acids. This sample comprised CD4+ T cells sorted from blood, obtained at week 4, from a patient treated with tofacitinib. V usage is TRBV5-1 and J usage is TRBJ2-5, with 9 positions matching TRBD2. The clonotype was recovered from a human donor with alopecia areata. CDR3 in DNA: TGCGCCAGCAGCTTTTCGGCTAGCGGGGATCAAGAGACCCAGTACTTC. Amino acids: CASSFSASGDQETQYF. Combining the CDR3 with reference TRBV5-1 and TRBJ2-5 gives the whole variable domain KAGVTQTPRYLIKTRGQQVTLSCSPISGHRSVSWYQQTPGQGLQFLFEYFSETQRNKGNFPGRFSGRQFSNSRSEMNVSTLELGDSALYLCASSFSASGDQETQYFGPGTRLLVL.